The 18 T cell receptor beta chains listed next were all sequenced from one sample in a study of T-cell reconstitution after alpha-beta-depleted transplantation in children. During its preparation, the TCRbeta library received unique molecular identifiers. From the PCR reads, TCRdb called clonotypes with MiXCR, one entry per CDR3 protein. The data show around 400,000 distinct CDR3 sequences, around 9.9% seen once. Sequenced material: PBMCs from the stem cell graft donor, taken from the stem cell graft. The receptors here all came from a human donor who donated a stem cell graft to a child with acute myeloid leukemia.

This clonotype was detected a few times. This chain links TRBV29-1 with TRBJ2-1; 13 bases agree with TRBD2. Germline assignment: CDR1 SQVTM and CDR2 ANQGSEA. V trimming: 6 bases; J trimming: 8 bases; junction bases outside the gene matches: 10. The CDR3 is made up of 15 amino acids. DNA of the CDR3: TGCAGCGTGCCGACTAGCGGGAGGTTTATCGATGAGCAGTTCTTC. Translated, it gives CSVPTSGRFIDEQFF.

This clonotype showed up many times. The gene calls are TRBV5-1 and TRBJ2-1, with D possibly being TRBD1 or TRBD2 (5 bases each). V lost 0 bases, J lost 7 bases, and 14 bases lay in between. Germline V lookup: CDR1 SGHRS, CDR2 YFSETQ. The length of the CDR3 is 15 residues. CDR3 bases: TGCGCCAGCAGCTTGGACCGGGGACGTCTAAATGAGCAGTTCTTC. Translation gives CASSLDRGRLNEQFF.

This clonotype appeared many times. The J gene is TRBJ2-7, the V gene TRBV29-1; either TRBD1 or TRBD2 may fit D (5 bases each). Germline CDR1 reads SQVTM; CDR2 reads ANQGSEA. CDR3 length: 12 amino acids. Deletions cut 6 bases from V and 1 base from J, with 10 bases between. The CDR3 loop is CSVWDGSYEQYF. The CDR3 bases are TGCAGCGTGTGGGACGGATCCTACGAGCAGTACTTC.

This clonotype was recorded many times. This sequence joins TRBV9 and TRBJ1-2, with TRBD1 as a possible D gene (5 bases). V gave up 4 bases and J gave up 7 bases, with 17 bases separating them. The CDR3 consists of 14 residues. CDR1 and CDR2 from the germline V gene are SGDLS and YYNGEE. The CDR3 spells CASSPRGGSIGYTF. Written as DNA, the CDR3 is TGTGCCAGCAGCCCTCGGGGGGGGTCTATTGGCTACACCTTC.

This clonotype was counted a few times. The chain has TRBV25-1 and TRBJ2-5; TRBD2 aligns across 10 bases. The CDR3 sequence is 16 residues long. Germline lookup yields CDR1 MGHDK and CDR2 SYGVNS. Trimming cost V 0 bases and J 3 bases; bases outside gene matches: 4. The CDR3, as DNA: TGTGCCAGCAGTGAATATTTCCTAGCGGGGGAAGAGACCCAGTACTTC. Amino acids: CASSEYFLAGEETQYF.

The sample holds a few counts of this clonotype. CDR3 protein: CASSVGESQPQHF. CDR3 coding DNA: TGTGCCAGCAGCGTAGGTGAGAGTCAGCCCCAGCATTTT. The rearrangement joins TRBV9 to TRBJ1-5; D is ambiguous. V lost 0 bases and J lost 6, with 7 bases in between. The CDR3 contains 13 residues. Looked up from germline, CDR1 is SGDLS and CDR2 is YYNGEE. Drawing the rest from reference TRBV9 and TRBJ1-5, the complete variable domain is DSGVTQTPKHLITATGQRVTLRCSPRSGDLSVYWYQQSLDQGLQFLIQYYNGEERAKGNILERFSAQQFPDLHSELNLSSLELGDSALYFCASSVGESQPQHFGDGTRLSIL.

The chain uses TRBV7-2 and TRBJ2-2; 11 nucleotides agree with TRBD2. V lost 6 bases to trimming and J lost 6 bases; unmatched junction nucleotides: 6. CDR1 is SGHTA, CDR2 FQGNSA, per germline. The length of the CDR3 is 15 residues. The chain's CDR3 is CASRIAGGYPGELFF. Here the CDR3 DNA reads TGTGCCAGCAGGATAGCGGGGGGGTATCCCGGGGAGCTGTTTTTT.

Only a few counts were recorded for this clonotype. J is TRBJ2-1 and V is TRBV5-1, with TRBD2 identical over 10 bases. The CDR3 runs 15 residues. The ends lost 4 bases at V and 3 bases at J; junction bases unmatched: 4. The V gene's germline CDR1 is SGHRS and CDR2 YFSETQ. The CDR3 DNA sequence: TGCGCCAGCAGCATGAAGCGGGGGGGCTACAATGAGCAGTTCTTC. This codes for CASSMKRGGYNEQFF.

The rearrangement joins TRBV7-9 to TRBJ2-5; the D gene is possibly TRBD1 (6 bases). The V gene's germline CDR1 is SEHNR and CDR2 FQNEAQ (reference sequence). This CDR3 comprises 13 residues. The V and J ends lost 8 bases and 5 bases respectively, with 15 bases between them. CDR3 sequence reads: CASRFGQLETQYF. The CDR3 DNA reads as TGTGCCAGCCGGTTCGGACAGCTCGAGACCCAGTACTTC.

This clonotype was recorded only once. This may stem from a read error, because a much larger clone lies one nucleotide away. This sequence joins TRBV4-1 and TRBJ1-5; D is undetermined. The CDR3 spans 15 residues. Germline lookup yields CDR1 MGHRA and CDR2 YSYEKL. The CDR3: CASSQFLEGNQTQHF. Here the CDR3 DNA reads TGCGCCAGCAGCCAGTTCTTGGAAGGCAATCAGACCCAGCATTTT.

As concerns this clonotype: One end of the junction fails to match germline, which may point to a read error. The CDR3 spells CACSQGIGRGVVVGYTF. The CDR3 coding sequence is TGTGCCTGCAGCCAAGGAATCGGCCGGGGCGTTGTAGTTGGCTACACCTTC. The rearrangement uses TRBV3-1 and TRBJ1-2; TRBD1 might be the D (5 bases). This CDR3 region has 17 residues. In germline, CDR1 is LGHDT, CDR2 YNNKEL (reference sequence).

This clonotype was detected a few times. The chain recombines TRBV12-3 or TRBV12-4 with TRBJ2-5; no firm D call. CDR3 size: 13 residues. V lost 6 bases and J 1 base, leaving 9 bases between the germline ends. CDR3 sequence: CASSSRLQETQYF. CDR3 bases: TGTGCCAGCAGCTCCCGCCTCCAAGAGACCCAGTACTTC.

At least ten counts were recorded for this clonotype. The CDR3 here is CASSLTRTANTGELFF. The CDR3 region has the DNA TGTGCCAGCAGCCTGACACGGACGGCGAACACCGGGGAGCTGTTTTTT. The V call is TRBV7-2, the J call TRBJ2-2; D not certain. The CDR3 extends over 16 amino acids. The germline V gene has CDR1 SGHTA and CDR2 FQGNSA. V dropped 5 bases and J dropped 0 bases, with 13 bases sitting between them.

The chain uses TRBV20-1 and TRBJ2-7, with D hard to call. The CDR3 spans 13 residues. Germline V gene lookup returns CDR1 DFQATT and CDR2 SNEGSKA (reference sequence). The germline V and J ends were trimmed by 6 bases and 7 bases, with 19 bases remaining between them. CDR3 sequence: CSAPMSRLGEQYV. In nucleotides, the CDR3 is TGCAGTGCCCCAATGTCGCGCCTCGGGGAGCAGTACGTC.

This clonotype was seen many times. The chain is built from TRBV7-8 and TRBJ1-3; no clear D gene. The CDR3 sequence is 12 residues long. V dropped 5 bases and J dropped 4 bases, with 6 bases sitting between them. The germline gives CDR1 SGHVS, CDR2 FQNEAQ. The CDR3 nucleotides are TGTGCCAGCAGCGAAAACGGAAACACCATATATTTT. It codes for CASSENGNTIYF.

This clonotype occurred a few times. The V and J genes are TRBV19 and TRBJ1-4, with D unresolved. The CDR3 loop spans 15 amino acids. Trimming shortened V by 7 bases and J by 2 bases, and 14 bases separated the two germline ends. Germline lookup yields CDR1 LNHDA and CDR2 SQIVND (reference sequence). CDR3 sequence reads: CASTQTMGTNEKLFF. CDR3 coding DNA: TGTGCCAGTACCCAGACTATGGGGACTAATGAAAAACTGTTTTTT. Based on the CDR3 plus reference TRBV19 and TRBJ1-4, the full variable domain is DGGITQSPKYLFRKEGQNVTLSCEQNLNHDAMYWYRQDPGQGLRLIYYSQIVNDFQKGDIAEGYSVSREKKESFPLTVTSAQKNPTAFYLCASTQTMGTNEKLFFGSGTQLSVL.

This clonotype was picked up a small number of times. This sequence joins TRBV7-3 and TRBJ2-2; a weak D match, TRBD1 (8 bases). This CDR3 comprises 15 residues. Germline V gives CDR1 SGHTA, CDR2 FQGTGA. Trimming shortened V by 5 bases and J by 4 bases, and 14 bases separated the two germline ends. CDR3 loop: CASSQTGGGTGELFF. As DNA, the CDR3 is TGTGCCAGCAGCCAAACAGGGGGGGGCACCGGGGAGCTGTTTTTT.

This clonotype was found a few times. V gene TRBV5-1 combines with J gene TRBJ2-5; D unresolved. Germline CDR1 reads SGHRS; CDR2 reads YFSETQ. CDR3 length: 13 amino acids. The V and J ends lost 4 bases and 1 base respectively, with 8 bases between them. In DNA form, the CDR3 reads TGCGCCAGCAGCGTGATCCCCCAAGAGACCCAGTACTTC. This encodes CASSVIPQETQYF.